This T cell receptor (beta chain) was sequenced during a study of T cell repertoires and HLA-DP antigens. Comments on this clone: The antigen is undetermined.

This table comes from immunoSEQ multiplex PCR, and its TCRdb copy is limited to in-frame clones, with some not included. The table shows 55,000 to 80,000 clones, with over 75% occurring only once. Source material: CD4+ T cells from PBMCs. The clonotype comes from a man aged 55 to 70 in good health and CMV-seronegative.

CDR3 bases: TGTGCCTGGACGAGACAGGCCAACTATGGCTACACCTTC. Protein sequence: CAWTRQANYGYTF. The V gene is TRBV30, the J gene TRBJ1-2; maybe TRBD1 (6 bases). CDR3 length: 13 amino acids. In germline, CDR1 is GTSNPN, CDR2 SVGIG (reference sequence). V lost 4 bases and J lost 2, with 11 bases in between.